A selection of T cell receptor beta chains follows, all from one sample in a study of blood T cell repertoires in COVID-19. The data were produced by immunoSEQ multiplex PCR, yet TCRdb's version contains in-frame clones alone and is incomplete. Seen here are about 98,000 clones, roughly 80% observed once, and the top ten hold about 10%. The sample taken for sequencing was peripheral blood. These receptors originate from a woman older than 75 with acute or convalescent COVID-19. CDR3s include the opening cysteine and the closing phenylalanine or tryptophan. Fields, in order: V gene, J gene, clone size, D gene, CDR3 DNA, CDR3 protein. The D gene is left open where the match is weak. Clone sizes are given selectively: once, few, many, or a class where the clone is expanded.

V: TRBV5-8; J: TRBJ2-6; size: NA; D: TRBD1; DNA: TGTGCCAGCAGCTTTGACAGGGGGCACTCTTCTGGGGCCAACGTCCTGACTTTC; CDR3: CASSFDRGHSSGANVLTF
V: TRBV5-1; J: TRBJ2-7; size: NA; D: NA; DNA: TGCGCCAGCAGCTGGGGCGGGAACTCCTACGAGCAGTACTTC; CDR3: CASSWGGNSYEQYF
V: TRBV5-1; J: TRBJ2-3; size: once; D: TRBD1; DNA: TGCGCCAGCAGCAGGATGGCAGGGGGTTTCACAGATACGCAGTATTTT; CDR3: CASSRMAGGFTDTQYF
V: TRBV5-4; J: TRBJ2-1; size: NA; D: TRBD2; DNA: TGTGCCAGCAGTGACGCCGGGACGGGACTAGTCAATGAGCAGTTCTTC; CDR3: CASSDAGTGLVNEQFF
V: TRBV28; J: TRBJ2-3; size: few; D: TRBD2; DNA: TGTGCCAGCAGTTCGAATCTAGCGGGGGCTCGAGTAGATACGCAGTATTTT; CDR3: CASSSNLAGARVDTQYF
V: TRBV11-3; J: TRBJ2-1; size: NA; D: TRBD2; DNA: TGTGCCAGCAGCTTAACTAGCGGGGGCTTGGGTAATGAGCAGTTCTTC; CDR3: CASSLTSGGLGNEQFF
V: TRBV28; J: TRBJ2-7; size: NA; D: TRBD1; DNA: TGTGCCAGCAGTTTATATGGGACAGCCTCCTACGAGCAGTACTTC; CDR3: CASSLYGTASYEQYF
V: TRBV6-6; J: TRBJ2-3; size: few; D: NA; DNA: TGTGCCAGCAGGACTGCCACTAGCACAGATACGCAGTATTTT; CDR3: CASRTATSTDTQYF
V: TRBV25-1; J: TRBJ2-7; size: NA; D: TRBD2; DNA: TGTGCCAGCAGGGGGGGAGCGGGAACCTACGAGCAGTACTTC; CDR3: CASRGGAGTYEQYF
V: TRBV18; J: TRBJ2-1; size: NA; D: TRBD2; DNA: TGTGCCAGCTCACCTACCACGGGGGGGGAGAATGAGCAGTTCTTC; CDR3: CASSPTTGGENEQFF
V: TRBV12-3/TRBV12-4; J: TRBJ1-1; size: NA; D: NA; DNA: TGTGCCAGCAGTTTAGGCGGACTAACCCGGGCTTTCTTT; CDR3: CASSLGGLTRAFF
V: TRBV19; J: TRBJ1-2; size: NA; D: TRBD1; DNA: TGTGCCAGTAGTATGACCGGCAACAGGGGGGACTATGGCTACACCTTC; CDR3: CASSMTGNRGDYGYTF
V: TRBV15; J: TRBJ1-2; size: NA; D: TRBD1; DNA: TGTGCCACCAGCAGAAATCAATACGACAGGGGGCAAGGCTACACCTTC; CDR3: CATSRNQYDRGQGYTF
V: TRBV6-1; J: TRBJ1-3; size: NA; D: NA; DNA: TGTGCCAGCATGTTAGAGAGCTCTGGAAACACCATATATTTT; CDR3: CASMLESSGNTIYF
V: TRBV28; J: TRBJ1-4; size: NA; D: NA; DNA: TGTGCCAGCAGGCCCGCCGGGGGTTTCGGTGAAAAACTGTTTTTT; CDR3: CASRPAGGFGEKLFF
V: TRBV28; J: TRBJ1-2; size: NA; D: NA; DNA: TGTGCCAGCAGTTTAGGAGGGCCCTATGGCTACACCTTC; CDR3: CASSLGGPYGYTF
V: TRBV5-5; J: TRBJ2-5; size: NA; D: TRBD1; DNA: TGTGCCAGCAGCTCGGGACAGGGGGTAAGGCAAGAGACCCAGTACTTC; CDR3: CASSSGQGVRQETQYF
V: TRBV6-4; J: TRBJ2-1; size: NA; D: TRBD1; DNA: TGTGCCAGCAGTGTAGAGGACAGGCCCTACAATGAGCAGTTCTTC; CDR3: CASSVEDRPYNEQFF
V: TRBV2; J: TRBJ2-5; size: many; D: NA; DNA: TGTGCCAGCAGTAAGCGGGACAGGGAGACCCAGTACTTC; CDR3: CASSKRDRETQYF
V: TRBV10-3; J: TRBJ2-3; size: NA; D: TRBD2; DNA: TGTGCCATCAGTGAACGGGGGGGCGGCACAGATACGCAGTATTTT; CDR3: CAISERGGGTDTQYF
V: TRBV5-4; J: TRBJ2-5; size: NA; D: TRBD2; DNA: TGTGCCAGCAGCCCGTCAAGCGGGGGTAAACAAGAGACCCAGTACTTC; CDR3: CASSPSSGGKQETQYF
V: TRBV6-5; J: TRBJ1-2; size: NA; D: NA; DNA: TGTGCCAGCAGCCCAGTGGGGGCCGACTATGGCTACACCTTC; CDR3: CASSPVGADYGYTF
V: TRBV10-3; J: TRBJ2-3; size: NA; D: TRBD2; DNA: TGTGCCACAACAACTAGCGGGGGAGATACGCAGTATTTT; CDR3: CATTTSGGDTQYF
V: TRBV5-5; J: TRBJ2-7; size: NA; D: TRBD2; DNA: TGTGCCAGCAGCTTACCTGGACTAGCGGGGTTATACGAGCAGTACTTC; CDR3: CASSLPGLAGLYEQYF
V: TRBV30; J: TRBJ1-5; size: NA; D: NA; DNA: TGTGCCTGGCGCGGGGGGGGGACAAATAGCAATCAGCCCCAGCATTTT; CDR3: CAWRGGGTNSNQPQHF
V: TRBV28; J: TRBJ1-6; size: NA; D: TRBD1; DNA: TGTGCCAGCAACGTTGCGGGGACAGGGGATTCACCCCTCCACTTT; CDR3: CASNVAGTGDSPLHF
V: TRBV10-3; J: TRBJ1-6; size: once; D: NA; DNA: TGTGCCATCAGTGAGTCGGGAGGGCAGTATAATTCACCCCTCCACTTT; CDR3: CAISESGGQYNSPLHF
V: TRBV11-2; J: TRBJ2-5; size: NA; D: NA; DNA: TGTGCCAGCAGCTTAGGCCCTCAGGGACAAGAGACCCAGTACTTC; CDR3: CASSLGPQGQETQYF
V: TRBV18; J: TRBJ1-6; size: NA; D: NA; DNA: TGTGCCAGCTCGTCTTTCCCGGGACAAAAAAATTCACCCCTCCACTTT; CDR3: CASSSFPGQKNSPLHF
V: TRBV27; J: TRBJ1-6; size: NA; D: NA; DNA: TGTGCCAGCAGTTTCAGGGGAATGTTGAATTCACCCCTCCACTTT; CDR3: CASSFRGMLNSPLHF
V: TRBV28; J: TRBJ1-5; size: NA; D: NA; DNA: TGTGCCAGCAGCCTCTCCCGGGGGGTGGGTCAGCCCCAGCATTTT; CDR3: CASSLSRGVGQPQHF
V: TRBV10-3; J: TRBJ1-5; size: NA; D: TRBD1; DNA: TGTGCCGCCCGGACAGGGGTCGATCAGCCCCAGCATTTT; CDR3: CAARTGVDQPQHF
V: TRBV5-1; J: TRBJ2-5; size: NA; D: TRBD1; DNA: TGCGCCAGCAGCTCCACGACAGGGGCAGAGACCCAGTACTTC; CDR3: CASSSTTGAETQYF
V: TRBV11-2; J: TRBJ2-5; size: NA; D: TRBD1; DNA: TGTGCCAGCAGCCCACGGACAGGACAAGAGACCCAGTACTTC; CDR3: CASSPRTGQETQYF
V: TRBV6-5; J: TRBJ1-6; size: once; D: NA; DNA: TGTGCCAGCAGTTACTCGCAGGCCCCTAATTCACCCCTCCACTTT; CDR3: CASSYSQAPNSPLHF
V: TRBV6-5; J: TRBJ1-2; size: NA; D: TRBD1; DNA: TGTGCCAGCAGTCCGGACAGGGACTACTATGGCTACACCTTC; CDR3: CASSPDRDYYGYTF
V: TRBV4-3; J: TRBJ1-4; size: medium-sized; D: NA; DNA: TGCGCCAGCAGCCAAGATTTCCAGGAAAAACTGTTTTTT; CDR3: CASSQDFQEKLFF
V: TRBV18; J: TRBJ1-1; size: NA; D: TRBD1; DNA: TGTGCCAGCTCACCCGACAGGGGATTTAACACTGAAGCTTTCTTT; CDR3: CASSPDRGFNTEAFF
V: TRBV2; J: TRBJ1-1; size: NA; D: NA; DNA: TGTGCCAGCAGCGGCAAGGGGGGGCGGTCTGAAGCTTTCTTT; CDR3: CASSGKGGRSEAFF
V: TRBV9; J: TRBJ1-3; size: NA; D: NA; DNA: TGTGCCAGCAGCGTAGCGGGCGGGCACTCTGGAAACACCATATATTTT; CDR3: CASSVAGGHSGNTIYF
V: TRBV28; J: TRBJ1-2; size: NA; D: TRBD1; DNA: TGTGCCAGCAGTTTACCTGGGCAGGGGACAGTGCAAGGCTACACCTTC; CDR3: CASSLPGQGTVQGYTF
V: TRBV10-3; J: TRBJ2-3; size: NA; D: NA; DNA: TGTGCCATAAAAAGACAACCAGATACGCAGTATTTT; CDR3: CAIKRQPDTQYF
V: TRBV19; J: TRBJ1-5; size: once; D: TRBD1; DNA: TGTGCCAGTAGTATAGATCTAGGGACAGGGCGAAATCAGCCCCAGCATTTT; CDR3: CASSIDLGTGRNQPQHF
V: TRBV28; J: TRBJ1-2; size: NA; D: NA; DNA: TGTGCCAGCACTAGTGGGTCGGATGGCTACACCTTC; CDR3: CASTSGSDGYTF
V: TRBV19; J: TRBJ1-2; size: few; D: NA; DNA: TGTGCCAGTAGTAGAGGATCTGGTCTCCTACAGGGCTATGGCTACACCTTC; CDR3: CASSRGSGLLQGYGYTF
V: TRBV28; J: TRBJ1-1; size: NA; D: TRBD1; DNA: TGTGCCAGCAGTCTCTTGGGACAGACTAACACTGAAGCTTTCTTT; CDR3: CASSLLGQTNTEAFF
V: TRBV27; J: TRBJ1-2; size: NA; D: NA; DNA: TGTGCCAGCTGCCGGAAGGGGGGGTATGGCTACACCTTC; CDR3: CASCRKGGYGYTF
V: TRBV2; J: TRBJ1-6; size: NA; D: NA; DNA: TGTGCCTCTGTGGAGTGGGGGAGGTCTTCACCCCTCCACTTT; CDR3: CASVEWGRSSPLHF
V: TRBV6-5; J: TRBJ1-2; size: few; D: TRBD1; DNA: TGTGCCAGCAGACCTAACGGACAGGCCTATGGCTACACCTTC; CDR3: CASRPNGQAYGYTF
V: TRBV10-3; J: TRBJ1-3; size: NA; D: NA; DNA: TGTGCCATCGTGGGGGGTCCTGGAAACACCATATATTTT; CDR3: CAIVGGPGNTIYF